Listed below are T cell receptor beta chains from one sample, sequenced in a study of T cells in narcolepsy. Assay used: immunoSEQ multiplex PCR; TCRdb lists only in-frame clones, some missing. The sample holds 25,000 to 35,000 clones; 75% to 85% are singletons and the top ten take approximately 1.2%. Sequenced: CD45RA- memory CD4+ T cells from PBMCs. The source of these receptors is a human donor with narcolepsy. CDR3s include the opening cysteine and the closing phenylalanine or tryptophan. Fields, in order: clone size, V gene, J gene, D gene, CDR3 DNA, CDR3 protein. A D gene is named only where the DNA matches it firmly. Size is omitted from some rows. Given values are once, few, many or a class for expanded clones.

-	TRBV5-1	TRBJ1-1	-	TGCGCCAGCAGCTTGGAACCGACTAGGAACACTGAAGCTTTCTTT	CASSLEPTRNTEAFF
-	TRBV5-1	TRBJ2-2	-	TGCGCCAGCAGCTTGGGACCCTTCGGGGGTGCCGGGGAGCTGTTTTTT	CASSLGPFGGAGELFF
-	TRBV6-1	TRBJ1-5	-	TGTGCCAGCAGTGAAGCGAGGGGGTGGTTGCGCAATCAGCCCCAGCATTTT	CASSEARGWLRNQPQHF
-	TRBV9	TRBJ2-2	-	TGTGCCAGCAGCGCGATCTCGGGCACGAACACCGGGGAGCTGTTTTTT	CASSAISGTNTGELFF
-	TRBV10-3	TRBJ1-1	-	TGTGCCATCAGTGGAAGGGAAGCTGAAGCTTTCTTT	CAISGREAEAFF
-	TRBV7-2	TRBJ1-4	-	TGTGCCAGCAGCCAGGACTCGCGAGACGAAAAACTGTTTTTT	CASSQDSRDEKLFF
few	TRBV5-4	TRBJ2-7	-	TGTGCCAGCAGCAACCCCAGGACCTCCTACGAGCAGTACTTC	CASSNPRTSYEQYF
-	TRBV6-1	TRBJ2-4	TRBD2	TGTGCCAGCAGTGCATCCACGGGACTAGCGGGTTATCTAGCCAAAAACATTCAGTACTTC	CASSASTGLAGYLAKNIQYF
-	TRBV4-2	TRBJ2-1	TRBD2	TGTGCCAGCAGCCAAGAGAGGACTAGCGGTTACAATGAGCAGTTCTTC	CASSQERTSGYNEQFF
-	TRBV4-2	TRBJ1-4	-	TGTGCCAGCAGCCAAGATCTGGAGACATATAATGAAAAACTGTTTTTT	CASSQDLETYNEKLFF
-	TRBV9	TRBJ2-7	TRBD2	TGTGCCAGCAGCGCTTCAGCGGGGTACTCCTACGAGCAGTACTTC	CASSASAGYSYEQYF
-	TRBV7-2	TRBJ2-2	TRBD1	TGTGCCAGCAGCCAGGACAGGGTGAACACCGGGGAGCTGTTTTTT	CASSQDRVNTGELFF
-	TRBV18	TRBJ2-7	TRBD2	TGTGCTAGCTCACCAAGCTCCGGACTAGCGGGGACCTACGAGCAGTACTTC	CASSPSSGLAGTYEQYF
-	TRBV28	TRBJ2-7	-	TGTGCCAGCAGCCTCGACATTAGCTCCTACGAGCAGTACTTC	CASSLDISSYEQYF
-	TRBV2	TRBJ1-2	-	TGTGCCAGCGCCAGACGCCCGTTCTATGGCTACACCTTC	CASARRPFYGYTF
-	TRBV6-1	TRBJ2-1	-	TGTGCCAGCAGCGAGGGGAGCTCCTACAATGAGCAGTTCTTC	CASSEGSSYNEQFF
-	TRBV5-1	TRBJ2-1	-	TGCGCCAGCAGCCCCATCAGGCAGGGTGGAGGCAATGAGCAGTTCTTC	CASSPIRQGGGNEQFF
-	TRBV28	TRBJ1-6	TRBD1	TGTGCCAGCAGCAGGGGGGGTATAGGTTCACCCCTCCACTTT	CASSRGGIGSPLHF
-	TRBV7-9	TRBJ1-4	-	TGTGCCAGCAGCTTAGCGGCCGTAACTAATGAAAAACTGCTTTTT	CASSLAAVTNEKLLF
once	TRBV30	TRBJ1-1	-	TGTGCCTGGAGCGGGGCTTATCCCGACCCTAACACTGAAGCTTTCTTT	CAWSGAYPDPNTEAFF
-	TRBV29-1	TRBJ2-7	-	TGCAGCGTTCAAGGGCGGAGGGTGAACGAGCAGTACTTC	CSVQGRRVNEQYF
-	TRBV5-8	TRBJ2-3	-	TGTGCCAGCAGCGGGGGGGCTAGCACAGATACGCAGTATTTT	CASSGGASTDTQYF
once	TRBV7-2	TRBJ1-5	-	TGTGCCAGCAGCTTAGACTCTGGGGGCAATCAGCCCCAGCATTTT	CASSLDSGGNQPQHF
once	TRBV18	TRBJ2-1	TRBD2	TGTGCCAGCTCACCACGGGAGGGATCCTACAATGAGCAGTTCTTC	CASSPREGSYNEQFF
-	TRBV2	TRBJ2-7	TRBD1	TGTGCCGGCAGTGAAGGACAGGGGGCCTACGAGCAGTACTTC	CAGSEGQGAYEQYF
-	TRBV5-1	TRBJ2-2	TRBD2	TGCGCCAGCAGCCGCACCGGCGGGGGGGCCGCCGGGGAGCTGTTTTTT	CASSRTGGGAAGELFF
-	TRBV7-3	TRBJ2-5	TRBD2	TGTGCCAGCAGCTCTAGCGGGAGGGCTCTGGAGACCCAGTACTTC	CASSSSGRALETQYF
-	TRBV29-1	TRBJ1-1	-	TGCAGCGTTGAGTTTCCTGGCGGATTCACTGAAGCTTTCTTT	CSVEFPGGFTEAFF
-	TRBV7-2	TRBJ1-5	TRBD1	TGTGCCAGCAGCTTAGTCGGGACAGGGGGTCAGCCCCAGCATTTT	CASSLVGTGGQPQHF
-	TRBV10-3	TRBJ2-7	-	TGTGCCATCAGTGAAGGTCGGCAGAGCGAGCAGTACTTC	CAISEGRQSEQYF
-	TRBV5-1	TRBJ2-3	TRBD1	TGCGCCAGCAGCGACAGGGCTTCGCCCACAGATACGCAGTATTTT	CASSDRASPTDTQYF
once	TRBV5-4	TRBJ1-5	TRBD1	TGTGCCAGCAGCCGACCCCGGGACAGGGAGAGCAATCAGCCCCAGCATTTT	CASSRPRDRESNQPQHF
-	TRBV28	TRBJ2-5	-	TGTGCCAGCAGTTTAGTGACCGCAGGGATGGAGACCCAGTACTTC	CASSLVTAGMETQYF
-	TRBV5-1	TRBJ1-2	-	TGCGCCAGCAGGGATGAGCTCCAAGGTAGCTATGGCTACACCTTC	CASRDELQGSYGYTF
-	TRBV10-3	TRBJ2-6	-	TGTGCCATCACAGGGGATGGGGCCAACGTCCTGACTTTC	CAITGDGANVLTF
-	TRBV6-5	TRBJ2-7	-	TGTGCCACAATGGGAGTCCTCGGCGAGCAGTACTTC	CATMGVLGEQYF
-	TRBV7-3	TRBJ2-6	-	TGTGCCAGCAGCTCCAGCTCTGGGGCCAACGTCCTGACTTTC	CASSSSSGANVLTF
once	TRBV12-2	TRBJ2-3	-	TGTGCAAGTCGCCGTGACGAGGAAGATACGCAGTATTTT	CASRRDEEDTQYF
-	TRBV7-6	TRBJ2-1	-	TGTGCCAGCAGCTTATGGCAGGCCGATGAGCAGTTCTTC	CASSLWQADEQFF
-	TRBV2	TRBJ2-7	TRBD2	TGTGCCAGCAGACTAGCGCTCAGCTCCTACGAGCAGTACTTC	CASRLALSSYEQYF
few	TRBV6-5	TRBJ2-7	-	TGTGCCAGCAGTTACTCGTGGGCAGGGACGGACGAGCAGTACTTC	CASSYSWAGTDEQYF
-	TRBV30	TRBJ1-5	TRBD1	TGTGCCTGGAGTGCCGGGACAGGGAATCAGCCCCAGCATTTT	CAWSAGTGNQPQHF
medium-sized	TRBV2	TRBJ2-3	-	TGTGCCAGCAGTCAGCGACAAACCACAGATACGCAGTATTTT	CASSQRQTTDTQYF
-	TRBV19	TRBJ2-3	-	TGTGCCAGTAGTATTAGGAGCAGCACAGATACGCAGTATTTT	CASSIRSSTDTQYF